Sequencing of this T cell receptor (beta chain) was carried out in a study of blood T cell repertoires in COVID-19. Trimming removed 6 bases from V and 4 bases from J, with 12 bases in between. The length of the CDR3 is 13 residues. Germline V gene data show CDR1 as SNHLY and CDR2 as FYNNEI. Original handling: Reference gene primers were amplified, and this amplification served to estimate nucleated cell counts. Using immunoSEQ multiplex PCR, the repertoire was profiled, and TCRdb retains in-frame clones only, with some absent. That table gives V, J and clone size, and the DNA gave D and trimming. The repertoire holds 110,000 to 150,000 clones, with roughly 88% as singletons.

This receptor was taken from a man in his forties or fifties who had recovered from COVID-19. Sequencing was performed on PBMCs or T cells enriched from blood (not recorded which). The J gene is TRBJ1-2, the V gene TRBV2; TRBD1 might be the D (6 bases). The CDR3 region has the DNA TGTGCCAGCAGCGCCCTGGGGGCCTATGGCTACACCTTC. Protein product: CASSALGAYGYTF.